One T cell receptor (beta chain) is described in this entry. The antigen is undetermined. Libraries were prepared by immunoSEQ multiplex PCR; TCRdb keeps only in-frame clonotypes and omits some of them. The table lists approximately 75,000 clones, about 84% of them singletons. This specimen comes from a study of OX40 agonist ivuxolimab in advanced cancers. V lost 0 bases, J lost 8 bases, and 7 bases stayed unmatched. Per the germline V gene, CDR1 is SGHRS and CDR2 is YFSETQ. The CDR3 is 14 residues long. General study results and limits: There were, on average, more expanded clones in CD8+ T cells than in CD4+. Some nonresponders additionally presented with little normalized T-cell clonal expansion.

The chain uses TRBV5-1 and TRBJ1-1, with 7 positions matching TRBD1. The input for sequencing was CD4+ or CD8+ T cells sorted from blood, taken in a trial of the OX40 agonist ivuxolimab. The sequence derives from an adult with an advanced solid tumor such as melanoma, head and neck, liver or kidney cancer. This CDR3 reads CASSLAGTEVEAFF. DNA of the CDR3: TGCGCCAGCAGCTTGGCCGGGACAGAGGTCGAAGCTTTCTTT.